The 7 T cell receptor beta chains presented below share a single source sample, sequenced in a study of T-cell memory formation after mild COVID-19. One entry per CDR3 protein, called by TCRdb with MiXCR from the 5' RACE reads. The table has roughly 160,000 distinct CDR3 sequences, approximately 10% seen once. Sequencing was performed on PBMCs or a T cell subset sorted from them (not recorded which). These receptors all come from a man in his late teens or twenties who had mild COVID-19 (a few samples of this study predate the infection). Cell type and time point are not known.

The chain employs TRBV11-2 and TRBJ2-5; D unclear. The V end lost 7 bases, the J end lost 4 bases, and 13 bases lay between the germline ends. Germline V lookup: CDR1 SGHAT, CDR2 FQNNGV. The CDR3 is 13 amino acids. The CDR3 DNA reads as TGTGCCAGCAAACGCGACATGGTAGAGACCCAGTACTTC. It translates to CASKRDMVETQYF.

The rearrangement joins TRBV18 to TRBJ2-7, with D hard to call. CDR3 length: 13 residues. V was trimmed by 3 bases and J by 6 bases, leaving 12 bases between them. In germline, CDR1 is KGHSH, CDR2 LQKENI. CDR3 sequence (DNA): TGTGCCAGCTCACCTACCGGCCGTAGCGAGCAGTACGTC. Residues: CASSPTGRSEQYV.

V gene TRBV7-9 combines with J gene TRBJ1-3; D is undetermined. Trimming removed 3 bases at V and 0 bases at J, with 9 bases between. Germline lookup yields CDR1 SEHNR and CDR2 FQNEAQ (reference sequence). This CDR3 is built from 15 residues. The CDR3 coding sequence is TGTGCCAGCAGCTTTCGGGCGAGCTCTGGAAACACCATATATTTT. The encoded protein is CASSFRASSGNTIYF. Using reference TRBV7-9 and TRBJ1-3 for the parts outside the CDR3, the full variable domain is DTGVSQNPRHKITKRGQNVTFRCDPISEHNRLYWYRQTLGQGPEFLTYFQNEAQLEKSRLLSDRFSAERPKGSFSTLEIQRTEQGDSAMYLCASSFRASSGNTIYFGEGSWLTVV.

This clonotype showed up just a few times. This is likely a read error, given that the CDR3 carries no conserved phenylalanine or tryptophan at its end. Because the CDR3's place on the DNA is in doubt, the DNA is left out and the CDR3 is given as listed by TCRdb. The chain has TRBV19 and TRBJ2-7; TRBD2 is the table's D call, not checked against the DNA. The CDR3 is 8 amino acids long, termini counted. CDR1 LNHDA and CDR2 SQIVND come from the germline V gene (reference sequence). The CDR3 spells CASTGRVP.

The CDR3 nucleotides read TGTGCCAGCAGCCAGGGGGCTGAAGCTTTCTTT. Protein sequence: CASSQGAEAFF. This chain joins TRBV6-2 or TRBV6-3 and TRBJ1-1; TRBD1 aligns across 7 bases. The CDR3 has 11 residues. Trimming cost V 6 bases and J 6 bases; bases outside gene matches: 1. CDR1 and CDR2 (germline): MNHEY, SVGEGT.

This clonotype appeared a few times. The chain has TRBV5-1 and TRBJ2-3, with 8 bases identical to TRBD2. From germline, CDR1 is SGHRS and CDR2 YFSETQ. The trim removed 8 bases at V and 1 base at J, leaving 3 bases unmatched. This CDR3 is built from 13 residues. CDR3 DNA sequence: TGCGCCAGTGCGACTAGCGGCACAGATACGCAGTATTTT. It specifies CASATSGTDTQYF.

This clonotype was observed a handful of times. This chain joins TRBV7-6 and TRBJ2-5; 7 positions match TRBD2. The junction had 11 bases not matched to a gene; V was cut back by 2 bases and J by 5 bases. CDR3 size: 16 residues. Germline loops: CDR1 SGHVS, CDR2 FNYEAQ. DNA for the CDR3: TGTGCCAGCAGCTTATGGGGGGGTTCGATCATTGAGACCCAGTACTTC. This translates into CASSLWGGSIIETQYF.